Described below is a single T cell receptor beta chain sequence and its context. The clone's antigen remains unknown. One base away there is no much larger clone; base qualities are not given. TCRbeta CDR3 regions were amplified from genomic DNA using the immunoSEQ Assay, a bias-controlled multiplex PCR. The paper's data handling went like this. Nucleated cell counts per sample were estimated from amplification of reference gene primers within the assay. To quantify the absolute abundance of each unique TCRbeta CDR3 rearrangement, sequence reads were collapsed and filtered. For each sample, productive Simpson clonality was calculated by taking the square root of Simpson's diversity index across productive rearrangements. TCRdb's version of the immuneACCESS table is confined to in-frame rearrangements and falls short of the full clone set. An unresolved V gene accounts for under half of the shortfall where checked; the remainder is of unknown origin. V and J calls and clone size are as listed in that table; D and trimming were resolved from the DNA. This sample holds about 440,000 clones; 88% were observed only once. Roughly 12% of the sample comes from the top ten.

Including cysteine and phenylalanine, the CDR3 has 16 amino acids. The kept DNA is CDR3 alone, 48 bases in frame from the first base. V is shortened by 4 bases, J by 0 bases, and the region joining them spans 13 bases. The germline V gene (reference sequence) provides CDR1 SEHNR and CDR2 FQNEAQ. At one collaborating source in Seattle, patients were enrolled during active infection and were followed longitudinally through the course of disease. Whole blood was collected in K2EDTA tubes by collaborating institutions according to the institutions' own protocols. Collaborator samples were shipped for TCRbeta analysis as frozen whole blood, isolated PBMCs, or DNA extracted from either sample type. This specimen comes from a study of blood T cell repertoires in COVID-19 (dated by TCRdb to about 2020). General notes on the study: The collaborator samples originated in the United States, Italy and Spain and spanned the acute and convalescent phases of COVID-19. Samples came from the ongoing ImmuneRACE study (first 160 participants) plus 1,254 subjects from 6 global collaborators. The sample metadata nearly always contained a de-identified subject ID, COVID-19 status, age in years and sex. A freely available public database, intended as a resource for researchers studying the immune response to SARS-CoV-2, is where the repertoires were released. HLA class I and class II types, where available, came from metadata supplied by the sample provider rather than from assay-based typing. The prospective study material was composed of cDNA or gDNA derived from T cells, B-cell-depleted T cells, or PBMCs. The dataset comprised deeply sampled blood TCRbeta repertoires from subjects exposed to, actively infected with, or recovered from COVID-19. Beyond this particular receptor, the publication reports: The amount of clinical and demographic metadata varied by source and participant and was provided uncurated.

Sequenced material: peripheral blood. This clonotype was sampled from a woman in her forties or fifties with COVID-19, enrolled during active disease. The V and J genes are TRBV7-9 and TRBJ1-3; the D region possibly corresponds to TRBD1 (5 bases align). Here the CDR3 is given as CASSSRGASSGNTIYF. The nucleotides read TGTGCCAGCAGCTCACGCGGGGCGAGCTCTGGAAACACCATATATTTT.